A selection of T cell receptor beta chains follows, all from one sample in a study of shared clonotypes between healthy human individuals. Sequencing used immunoSEQ multiplex PCR; TCRdb keeps in-frame clones, though not all of them. The repertoire holds hundreds of thousands of clones, with 95% to 98% as singletons. Sequences were obtained from naive CD8+ T cells sorted from blood. All receptors derive from a man aged 30-40 years in good health. Each CDR3 is given with its conserved first and last residue. Each record gives: clone size, J gene, V gene, D gene, CDR3 DNA, CDR3 protein. A D gene is named only where the DNA matches it firmly. Clone sizes are given selectively: once, few, many, or a class where the clone is expanded.

- | TRBJ1-5 | TRBV6-6 | - | TGTGCCAGCAGTTACTCCGGAGACAGCTTCAATCAGCCCCAGCATTTT | CASSYSGDSFNQPQHF
- | TRBJ2-3 | TRBV29-1 | - | TGCAGCGTTGTTTCGTTCGGGGGAGGTGGGACGCAGTATTTT | CSVVSFGGGGTQYF
- | TRBJ2-7 | TRBV14 | - | TGTGCCAGCAGCCAAGGGGGGGCCTACGAGCAGTACTTC | CASSQGGAYEQYF
- | TRBJ1-1 | TRBV7-2 | - | TGTGCCAGCAGCTTAGGGGTGGGACTGACCTTCGGGAACACTGAAGCTTTCTTT | CASSLGVGLTFGNTEAFF
- | TRBJ2-7 | TRBV4-1 | - | TGCGCCAGCAGCCTTGGTCTGGGAAGGTACGAGCAGTACTTC | CASSLGLGRYEQYF
- | TRBJ2-7 | TRBV4-1 | TRBD1 | TGCGCCAGCAGCCGCGGACAGGGGGCCATGTACGAGCAGTACTTC | CASSRGQGAMYEQYF
- | TRBJ2-7 | TRBV6-5 | - | TGTGCCAGCAGTTCTCTCTACGAGCAGTACTTC | CASSSLYEQYF
- | TRBJ2-1 | TRBV25-1 | - | TGTGCCAGCAGTGAGACCTACAATGAGCAGTTCTTC | CASSETYNEQFF
- | TRBJ1-2 | TRBV25-1 | - | TGTGCCAGCAGTGAAGGACCGGATGGCTACACCTTC | CASSEGPDGYTF
- | TRBJ2-7 | TRBV19 | - | TGTGCCAGTAGTATCCTACAGCATCCCTACGAGCAGTACTTC | CASSILQHPYEQYF
- | TRBJ2-1 | TRBV27 | - | TGTGCCAGCAGTTTATCGAGTGTGAGCAATGAGCAGTTCTTC | CASSLSSVSNEQFF
- | TRBJ2-1 | TRBV6-5 | - | TGTGCCAGCAGTTACTCGACAGGCAATGAGCAGTTCTTC | CASSYSTGNEQFF
- | TRBJ2-4 | TRBV5-4 | - | TGTGCCAGCAGCTCAGACGAAAACATTCAGTACTTC | CASSSDENIQYF
- | TRBJ1-2 | TRBV9 | TRBD1 | TGTGCCAGCAGCGCCGGGGACAGGGCCGAGTATGGCTACACCTTC | CASSAGDRAEYGYTF
once | TRBJ2-2 | TRBV7-9 | - | TGTGCCAGCAGCTCCAACCGGGACGGTTTCACCGGGGAGCTGTTTTTT | CASSSNRDGFTGELFF
- | TRBJ2-2 | TRBV6-5 | - | TGTGCCAGCACACGGTCGGGGACCACCGGGGAGCTGTTTTTT | CASTRSGTTGELFF
- | TRBJ2-1 | TRBV27 | TRBD2 | TGTGCCAGCAGTTTATCGACGGGAGGAGATGAGCAGTTCTTC | CASSLSTGGDEQFF
- | TRBJ1-5 | TRBV29-1 | TRBD1 | TGCAGCGTCGGGACAGGGGGCAATCAGCCCCAGCATTTT | CSVGTGGNQPQHF
once | TRBJ2-1 | TRBV5-1 | - | TGCGCCACCAGGCGGGTCTCAGATAGGAATGAGCAGTTCTTC | CATRRVSDRNEQFF
- | TRBJ2-5 | TRBV29-1 | - | TGCAGCGTGACTATGTTTGGAGAGACCCAGTACTTC | CSVTMFGETQYF
- | TRBJ2-3 | TRBV7-9 | - | TGTGCCAGCACCCACAAAAGAGCCCCAGATACGCAGTATTTT | CASTHKRAPDTQYF
- | TRBJ1-2 | TRBV29-1 | - | TGCAGCGTTGATGGCGCCGCACCGACCGGTTTTTCCTATGGCTACACCTTC | CSVDGAAPTGFSYGYTF
- | TRBJ2-5 | TRBV7-9 | - | TGTGCCAGCAGCCAAGGCAGAACCCAGTACTTC | CASSQGRTQYF
- | TRBJ2-7 | TRBV7-2 | - | TGTGCCAGCAGCCAGAGCTCCTACGAGCAGTACTTC | CASSQSSYEQYF